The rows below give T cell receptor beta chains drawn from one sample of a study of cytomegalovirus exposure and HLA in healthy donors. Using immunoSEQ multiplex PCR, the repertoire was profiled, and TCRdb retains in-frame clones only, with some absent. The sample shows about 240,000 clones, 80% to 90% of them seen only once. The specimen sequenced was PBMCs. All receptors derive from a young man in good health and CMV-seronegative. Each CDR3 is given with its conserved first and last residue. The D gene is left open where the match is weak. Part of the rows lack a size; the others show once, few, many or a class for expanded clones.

CDR3 DNA: TGTGCCAGCAGCTTGGCAGGGGTCTACGAGCAGTACTTC
CDR3 protein: CASSLAGVYEQYF
J gene: TRBJ2-7
V gene: TRBV5-6
clone size: .
D gene: .

CDR3 DNA: TGTGCCAGCAGTTTATTGCGACGGGATAGCAATCAGCCCCAGCATTTT
CDR3 protein: CASSLLRRDSNQPQHF
J gene: TRBJ1-5
V gene: TRBV28
clone size: .
D gene: .

CDR3 DNA: TGTGCCAGCAGCCTACAGGGTTTCGCTGGAAACACCATATATTTT
CDR3 protein: CASSLQGFAGNTIYF
J gene: TRBJ1-3
V gene: TRBV27
clone size: .
D gene: .

CDR3 DNA: TGCGCCAGCAGACCGGGACAGGGCTCCTACAATGAGCAGTTCTTC
CDR3 protein: CASRPGQGSYNEQFF
J gene: TRBJ2-1
V gene: TRBV5-1
clone size: .
D gene: TRBD1

CDR3 DNA: TGTGCCAGCAGCCTTAGCGGGGGGACTTACAATGAGCAGTTCTTC
CDR3 protein: CASSLSGGTYNEQFF
J gene: TRBJ2-1
V gene: TRBV5-4
clone size: .
D gene: TRBD2

CDR3 DNA: TGTGCCAGCAGTTTATGGGGACTAGCATCAGATACGCAGTATTTT
CDR3 protein: CASSLWGLASDTQYF
J gene: TRBJ2-3
V gene: TRBV27
clone size: .
D gene: TRBD2

CDR3 DNA: TGTGCCAGCAGCCCAGGGACTATCTACGAGCAGTACTTC
CDR3 protein: CASSPGTIYEQYF
J gene: TRBJ2-7
V gene: TRBV7-2
clone size: .
D gene: TRBD2

CDR3 DNA: TGCGCCAGCAGTGAAACAGGTAGCAATCAGCCCCAGCATTTT
CDR3 protein: CASSETGSNQPQHF
J gene: TRBJ1-5
V gene: TRBV10-2
clone size: .
D gene: .

CDR3 DNA: TGTGCCAGCAGATTACCTCTTTATGGCTACACCTTC
CDR3 protein: CASRLPLYGYTF
J gene: TRBJ1-2
V gene: TRBV28
clone size: .
D gene: .

CDR3 DNA: TGTGCCAGCAGTGACTCGTCAAGGCAGGGAATAAAGACCCAGTACTTC
CDR3 protein: CASSDSSRQGIKTQYF
J gene: TRBJ2-5
V gene: TRBV6-4
clone size: .
D gene: .

CDR3 DNA: TGTGCCAGCAGTTCCGGACTCACCGGGCAGTACTTC
CDR3 protein: CASSSGLTGQYF
J gene: TRBJ2-7
V gene: TRBV27
clone size: .
D gene: .

CDR3 DNA: TGTGCCAGCATGGGGCAGGGACAGGGAAATTCACCCCTCCACTTT
CDR3 protein: CASMGQGQGNSPLHF
J gene: TRBJ1-6
V gene: TRBV6-6
clone size: .
D gene: TRBD1

CDR3 DNA: TGTGCCAGCAGCACAGGACCCAGCTCCTACGAGCAGTACTTC
CDR3 protein: CASSTGPSSYEQYF
J gene: TRBJ2-7
V gene: TRBV7-8
clone size: .
D gene: .

CDR3 DNA: TGTGCCTCGACAGGGGCCACAGATACGCAGTATTTT
CDR3 protein: CASTGATDTQYF
J gene: TRBJ2-3
V gene: TRBV30
clone size: .
D gene: TRBD1

CDR3 DNA: TGTGCCAGCAGTTTAACTAGCGGGGCCTACGAGCAGTACTTC
CDR3 protein: CASSLTSGAYEQYF
J gene: TRBJ2-7
V gene: TRBV27
clone size: .
D gene: TRBD2

CDR3 DNA: TGCGCCAGCAGCTTGGAGTGGACAGGGGGCTTGGAGCAGTACTTC
CDR3 protein: CASSLEWTGGLEQYF
J gene: TRBJ2-7
V gene: TRBV5-1
clone size: .
D gene: TRBD1

CDR3 DNA: TGTGCCAGCAGTTCTCTCTCCGGGGAAGAGACCCAGTACTTC
CDR3 protein: CASSSLSGEETQYF
J gene: TRBJ2-5
V gene: TRBV27
clone size: .
D gene: .

CDR3 DNA: TGTGCCAGCAGCTTAGTAGCGGGAGGGCTTCCCTACAATGAGCAGTTCTTC
CDR3 protein: CASSLVAGGLPYNEQFF
J gene: TRBJ2-1
V gene: TRBV5-4
clone size: .
D gene: TRBD2

CDR3 DNA: TGTGCCAGCAGCTCGGACAAATATTACGAGCAGTACTTC
CDR3 protein: CASSSDKYYEQYF
J gene: TRBJ2-7
V gene: TRBV7-2
clone size: .
D gene: .

CDR3 DNA: TGTGCTAGCAGCCATGGGCTACAGGGGGAGACCCAGTACTTC
CDR3 protein: CASSHGLQGETQYF
J gene: TRBJ2-5
V gene: TRBV7-7
clone size: .
D gene: TRBD1

CDR3 DNA: TGCGCCAGCAGCTTCGTGTCGGGGAAAGAGACCCAGTACTTC
CDR3 protein: CASSFVSGKETQYF
J gene: TRBJ2-5
V gene: TRBV5-1
clone size: few
D gene: .

CDR3 DNA: TGTGCCAGCAGCGTAGGGGGACTACTGACGGATACGCAGTATTTT
CDR3 protein: CASSVGGLLTDTQYF
J gene: TRBJ2-3
V gene: TRBV9
clone size: .
D gene: TRBD2

CDR3 DNA: TGTGCCAGTAACTCAGGGGGACAAGTGAACACTGAAGCTTTCTTT
CDR3 protein: CASNSGGQVNTEAFF
J gene: TRBJ1-1
V gene: TRBV19
clone size: .
D gene: TRBD1

CDR3 DNA: TGTGCCACCAGCGGAGAACCGGAGGGGTTGGAAAACATTCAGTACTTC
CDR3 protein: CATSGEPEGLENIQYF
J gene: TRBJ2-4
V gene: TRBV15
clone size: .
D gene: .

CDR3 DNA: TGTGCCAGCCAGGGCCTAGTTGACACCGGGGAGCTGTTTTTT
CDR3 protein: CASQGLVDTGELFF
J gene: TRBJ2-2
V gene: TRBV2
clone size: .
D gene: .

CDR3 DNA: TGTGCCAGCCTTTTTTATTCACCCCTCCACTTT
CDR3 protein: CASLFYSPLHF
J gene: TRBJ1-6
V gene: TRBV27
clone size: .
D gene: .

CDR3 DNA: TGCGCCAGTGCTAGGGACACCAATGAGCAGTTCTTC
CDR3 protein: CASARDTNEQFF
J gene: TRBJ2-1
V gene: TRBV10-1
clone size: once
D gene: .

CDR3 DNA: TGTGCCAGCAGCCCACTTGGTCTCAGGGGGGATGGCTACACCTTC
CDR3 protein: CASSPLGLRGDGYTF
J gene: TRBJ1-2
V gene: TRBV14
clone size: few
D gene: TRBD1

CDR3 DNA: TGTGCCAGCAGCCATGCGGCCGGGACAGGGAATGAAAAACTGTTTTTT
CDR3 protein: CASSHAAGTGNEKLFF
J gene: TRBJ1-4
V gene: TRBV7-9
clone size: few
D gene: TRBD1

CDR3 DNA: TGCGCCAGCAGTGGTGGGGACAGATACAATGAGCAGTTCTTC
CDR3 protein: CASSGGDRYNEQFF
J gene: TRBJ2-1
V gene: TRBV10-2
clone size: .
D gene: TRBD1

CDR3 DNA: TGTGCCAGCAGCCTTGACACACAGCAGTACTTC
CDR3 protein: CASSLDTQQYF
J gene: TRBJ2-7
V gene: TRBV5-4
clone size: .
D gene: .

CDR3 DNA: TGTGCCAGCAGTCGAGACGGAGTCGACCAATACGGGGAGCTGTTTTTT
CDR3 protein: CASSRDGVDQYGELFF
J gene: TRBJ2-2
V gene: TRBV4-2
clone size: .
D gene: .

CDR3 DNA: TGTGCCAGCAGTTCGAGAGCTTCCGGGGACACAGATACGCAGTATTTT
CDR3 protein: CASSSRASGDTDTQYF
J gene: TRBJ2-3
V gene: TRBV28
clone size: .
D gene: .

CDR3 DNA: TGCGCCAGCAGCCAAAGAGGGTTTTTGGCTAGCGGGGGGGATACCGGGGAGCTGTTTTTT
CDR3 protein: CASSQRGFLASGGDTGELFF
J gene: TRBJ2-2
V gene: TRBV4-1
clone size: .
D gene: TRBD2

CDR3 DNA: TGTGCCAGCAGCCTAAAGGGACTAGCGGGAGCCTACGAGCAGTACTTC
CDR3 protein: CASSLKGLAGAYEQYF
J gene: TRBJ2-7
V gene: TRBV27
clone size: .
D gene: TRBD2

CDR3 DNA: TGTGCCAGCAGTGAGACAGGGAAATCTGAAGCTTTCTTT
CDR3 protein: CASSETGKSEAFF
J gene: TRBJ1-1
V gene: TRBV6-1
clone size: .
D gene: TRBD1

CDR3 DNA: TGTGCCACCACCGGGGGGAGTTCGGGCAATCAGCCCCAGCATTTT
CDR3 protein: CATTGGSSGNQPQHF
J gene: TRBJ1-5
V gene: TRBV28
clone size: .
D gene: .

CDR3 DNA: TGTGCCAGCACTCAAGGGTGGGGGCAGAACACTGAAGCTTTCTTT
CDR3 protein: CASTQGWGQNTEAFF
J gene: TRBJ1-1
V gene: TRBV6-1
clone size: .
D gene: .

CDR3 DNA: TGTGCCATCAGTGTCCGGGACAGCCCAGATGAAGCTTTCTTT
CDR3 protein: CAISVRDSPDEAFF
J gene: TRBJ1-1
V gene: TRBV10-3
clone size: .
D gene: TRBD1

CDR3 DNA: TGTGCCAGCAGCCAAGAATGGACAGGGGTAACAGATACGCAGTATTTT
CDR3 protein: CASSQEWTGVTDTQYF
J gene: TRBJ2-3
V gene: TRBV4-2
clone size: .
D gene: TRBD1

CDR3 DNA: TGTGCCAGCAGCTTTACCAGGGAGACCCAGTACTTC
CDR3 protein: CASSFTRETQYF
J gene: TRBJ2-5
V gene: TRBV7-9
clone size: .
D gene: .

CDR3 DNA: TGTGCCAGCAGCTGGGACAGGGCTACCCCGCCCCTCCACTTT
CDR3 protein: CASSWDRATPPLHF
J gene: TRBJ1-6
V gene: TRBV7-2
clone size: .
D gene: TRBD1

CDR3 DNA: TGTGCCAGCAGCTTGGGCAGGGTTGCTGAAGCTTTCTTT
CDR3 protein: CASSLGRVAEAFF
J gene: TRBJ1-1
V gene: TRBV5-6
clone size: few
D gene: .

CDR3 DNA: TGTGCCAGTAGACTATCGGGACAAAACACCGGGGAGCTGTTTTTT
CDR3 protein: CASRLSGQNTGELFF
J gene: TRBJ2-2
V gene: TRBV28
clone size: .
D gene: .